This TCR beta chain is drawn from a study of OX40 agonist ivuxolimab in advanced cancers. Regarding the study in general: Ivuxolimab was a fully human IgG2 agonistic monoclonal antibody targeting the costimulatory receptor OX40 (CD134). Three dose-escalation patients achieved partial responses, one with hepatocellular carcinoma and two with cutaneous melanoma. The purpose of peripheral TCRbeta sequencing was to test whether ivuxolimab changed TCR sequence diversity and led to clonal T-cell expansion. Patients were allowed to have had prior anti-PD-1, anti-PD-L1 or anti-CTLA-4 therapy, and 40% of the dose-escalation patients had previously received checkpoint inhibitors. Intravenous ivuxolimab was administered to patients every 2 weeks at six dose levels: 0.01, 0.1, 0.3, 1.5, 3 and 10 mg/kg. Of the 52 patients in dose escalation, some 20 had hepatocellular carcinoma, roughly 15 had melanoma, 9 had renal cell carcinoma and 9 had head and neck cancer. The paper describes the monotherapy dose-escalation part (N ≈ 49 patients) of the phase I trial of ivuxolimab. In the dose-escalation cohort, around four fifths of patients were male, and the mean age was approximately 60 years, with a range of 23 to 79.

To sequence the TCRbeta CDR3 region, genomic DNA was isolated from the sorted cells. The immunoSEQ Assay was used to sequence the TCRbeta CDR3 regions. The table comes from immuneACCESS by way of TCRdb, which keeps in-frame sequences with V and J called. Part of the clones is missing from these tables; in studies checked, under half for an unresolved V gene and the rest for unknown reasons. The sample table contains 35,000 to 50,000 clones; only one count was recorded for approximately 90% of them. The ten largest clones take up roughly 0.53% of the sample. Note on this clone: Its antigen is not yet known. No quality values exist for individual bases; no much larger clone is one base distant.

Here is what the overall study found, with its caveats: Low levels of normalized T-cell clonal expansion were also seen in some patients who did not respond. After ivuxolimab, CD8+ T cells had more expanded clones than CD4+ T cells on average. In the 0.1-3.0 mg/kg groups, partial responders had among the lowest normalized peripheral clonal expansion, particularly in CD8+ T cells. At doses from 0.1 to 3.0 mg/kg, clonal expansion was seen in both CD4+ and CD8+ blood T cells between baseline and week 6. The antigen specificity of the clonally expanded peripheral T cells was not determined.

The trial excluded patients who had a history of autoimmune disease or who were on systemic immunosuppression. Peripheral blood for TCR sequencing was collected from all dose cohorts at baseline, on cycle 4 day 1, and on cycle 7 day 1. The samples were taken from a phase I, first-in-human, multicenter, open-label dose-escalation trial of ivuxolimab. Adults with locally advanced or metastatic head and neck squamous cell, hepatocellular, melanoma or renal cell carcinoma were enrolled in the trial. Before TCR sequencing, CD4+ T cells and CD8+ T cells were sorted from peripheral blood as separate populations. The CDR3 goes from the cysteine to the phenylalanine over 15 residues. The DNA shown is the 45-base CDR3, in frame from base 1. Trimmed from V: 2 bases; trimmed from J: 6 bases; junction bases lacking a gene match: 7. According to the germline V gene, CDR1 reads ENHRY and CDR2 reads SYGVKD.

The specimen was CD4+ or CD8+ T cells sorted from blood, collected in a trial of the OX40 agonist ivuxolimab. Recombination joined TRBV10-3 with TRBJ1-2, with 9 middle bases fitting TRBD1. The source of this sequence is an adult with an advanced solid tumor such as melanoma, head and neck, liver or kidney cancer. The CDR3 region has the sequence CAISEASGTGNGYTF. The DNA is as follows: TGTGCCATCAGTGAGGCATCGGGGACAGGGAATGGCTACACCTTC.